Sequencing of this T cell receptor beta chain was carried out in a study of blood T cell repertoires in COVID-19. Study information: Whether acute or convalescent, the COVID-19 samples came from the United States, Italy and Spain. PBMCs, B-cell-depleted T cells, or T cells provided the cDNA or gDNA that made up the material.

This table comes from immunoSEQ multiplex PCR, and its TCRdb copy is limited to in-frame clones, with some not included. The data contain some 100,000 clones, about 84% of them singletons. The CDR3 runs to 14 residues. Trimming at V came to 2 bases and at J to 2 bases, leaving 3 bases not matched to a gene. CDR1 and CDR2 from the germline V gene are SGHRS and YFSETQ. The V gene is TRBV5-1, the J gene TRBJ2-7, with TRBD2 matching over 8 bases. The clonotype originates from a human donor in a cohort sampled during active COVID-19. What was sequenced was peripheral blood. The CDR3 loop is CASSFREGPYEQYF. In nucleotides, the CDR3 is TGCGCCAGCAGCTTCCGGGAGGGCCCCTACGAGCAGTACTTC.